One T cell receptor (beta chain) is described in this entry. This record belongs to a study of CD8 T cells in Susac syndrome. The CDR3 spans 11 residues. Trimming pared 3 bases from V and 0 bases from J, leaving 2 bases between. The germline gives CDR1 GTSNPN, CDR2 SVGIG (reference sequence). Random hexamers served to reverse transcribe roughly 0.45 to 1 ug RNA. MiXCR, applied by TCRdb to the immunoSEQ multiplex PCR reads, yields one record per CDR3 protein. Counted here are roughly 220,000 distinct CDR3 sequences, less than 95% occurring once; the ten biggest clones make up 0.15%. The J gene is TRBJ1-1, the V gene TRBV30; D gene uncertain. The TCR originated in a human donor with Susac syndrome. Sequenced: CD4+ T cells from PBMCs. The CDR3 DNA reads TGTGCCTGGAGGTTGAACACTGAAGCTTTCTTT. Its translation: CAWRLNTEAFF.